This T cell receptor (beta chain) is from a study of blood T cell repertoires in COVID-19. Overall study context: Donors in the United States, Italy and Spain gave samples during acute or convalescent COVID-19.

Repertoires were generated with immunoSEQ multiplex PCR, while TCRdb's copy carries only in-frame clones and drops some. The sample gives 150,000 or so clones, 87% of which show up once; approximately 4.3% is in the top ten. The study assigned cohorts using participant-reported clinical history. CDR3 length: 15 amino acids. Germline V gene data show CDR1 as MGHDK and CDR2 as SYGVNS. Trimming stripped 5 bases from V and 4 bases from J, with 14 bases between. The V gene is TRBV25-1, the J gene TRBJ1-4, with D possibly being TRBD1 (6 bases). This receptor was identified in a woman between 40 and 55 years old who had been exposed to COVID-19. The material sequenced was PBMCs or T cells enriched from blood (not recorded which). CDR3 DNA: TGTGCCAGCAGTCTAGGCAGGGGAGTTAATGAAAAACTGTTTTTT. It is translated as CASSLGRGVNEKLFF.